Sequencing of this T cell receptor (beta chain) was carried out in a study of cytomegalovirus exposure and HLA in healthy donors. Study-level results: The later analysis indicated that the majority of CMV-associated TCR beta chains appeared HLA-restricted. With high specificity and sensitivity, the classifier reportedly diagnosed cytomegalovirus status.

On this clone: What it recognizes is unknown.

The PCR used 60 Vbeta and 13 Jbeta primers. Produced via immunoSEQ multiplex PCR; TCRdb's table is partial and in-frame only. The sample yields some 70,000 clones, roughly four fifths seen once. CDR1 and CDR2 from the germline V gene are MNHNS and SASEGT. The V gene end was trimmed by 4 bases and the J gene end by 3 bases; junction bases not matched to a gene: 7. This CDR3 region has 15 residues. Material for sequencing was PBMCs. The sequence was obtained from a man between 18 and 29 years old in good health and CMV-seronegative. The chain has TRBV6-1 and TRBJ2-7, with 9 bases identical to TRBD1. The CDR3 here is CASSAQWTGDYEQYF. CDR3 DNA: TGTGCCAGCAGTGCACAATGGACAGGGGACTACGAGCAGTACTTC.